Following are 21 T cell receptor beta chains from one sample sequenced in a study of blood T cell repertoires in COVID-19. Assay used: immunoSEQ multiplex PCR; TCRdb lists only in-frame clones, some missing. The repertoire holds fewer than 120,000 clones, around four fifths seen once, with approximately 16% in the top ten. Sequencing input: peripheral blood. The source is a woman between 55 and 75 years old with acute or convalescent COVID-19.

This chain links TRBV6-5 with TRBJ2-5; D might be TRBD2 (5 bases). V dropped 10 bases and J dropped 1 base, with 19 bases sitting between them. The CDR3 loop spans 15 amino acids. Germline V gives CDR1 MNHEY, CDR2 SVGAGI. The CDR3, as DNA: TGTGCCACCCAGGCGGCTAGCTCCTTCCAAGAGACCCAGTACTTC. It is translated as CATQAASSFQETQYF.

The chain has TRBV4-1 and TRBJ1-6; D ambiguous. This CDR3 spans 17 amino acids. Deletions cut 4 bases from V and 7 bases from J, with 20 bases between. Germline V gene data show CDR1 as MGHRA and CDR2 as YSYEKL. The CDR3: CASSPQTVSQPNSPLHF. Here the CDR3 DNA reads TGCGCCAGCAGCCCACAAACAGTATCACAGCCCAATTCACCCCTCCACTTT.

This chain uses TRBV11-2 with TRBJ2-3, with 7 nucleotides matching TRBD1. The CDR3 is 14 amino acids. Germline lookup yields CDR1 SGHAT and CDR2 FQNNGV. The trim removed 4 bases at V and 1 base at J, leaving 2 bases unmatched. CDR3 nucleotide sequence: TGTGCCAGCAGCTACAGGGGTGGCACAGATACGCAGTATTTT. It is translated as CASSYRGGTDTQYF.

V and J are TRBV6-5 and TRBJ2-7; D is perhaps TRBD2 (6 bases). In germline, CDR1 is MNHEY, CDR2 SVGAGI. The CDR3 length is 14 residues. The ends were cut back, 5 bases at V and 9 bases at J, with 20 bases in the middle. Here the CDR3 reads CASSSTLGRGGQYF. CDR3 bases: TGTGCCAGCAGTAGCACCCTGGGGCGGGGAGGGCAGTACTTC.

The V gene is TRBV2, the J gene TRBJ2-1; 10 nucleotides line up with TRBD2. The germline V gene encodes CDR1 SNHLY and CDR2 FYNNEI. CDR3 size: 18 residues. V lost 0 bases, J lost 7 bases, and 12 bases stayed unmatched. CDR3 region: CASSEALLRSGGANEQFF. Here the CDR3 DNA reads TGTGCCAGCAGTGAAGCGCTTCTGAGAAGCGGGGGGGCTAATGAGCAGTTCTTC. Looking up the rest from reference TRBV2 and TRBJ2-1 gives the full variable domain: EPEVTQTPSHQVTQMGQEVILRCVPISNHLYFYWYRQILGQKVEFLVSFYNNEISEKSEIFDDQFSVERPDGSNFTLKIRSTKLEDSAMYFCASSEALLRSGGANEQFFGPGTRLTVL.

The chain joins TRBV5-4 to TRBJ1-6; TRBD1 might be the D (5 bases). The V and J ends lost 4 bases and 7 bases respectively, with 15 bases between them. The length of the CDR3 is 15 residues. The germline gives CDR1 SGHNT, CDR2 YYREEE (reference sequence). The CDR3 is CASSTGGVPNSPLHF. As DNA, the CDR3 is TGTGCCAGCAGCACCGGAGGGGTCCCAAATTCACCCCTCCACTTT.

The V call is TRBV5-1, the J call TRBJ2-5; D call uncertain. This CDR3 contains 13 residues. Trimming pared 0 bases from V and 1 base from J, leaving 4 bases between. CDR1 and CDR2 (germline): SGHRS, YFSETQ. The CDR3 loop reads CASSLGSQETQYF. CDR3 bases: TGCGCCAGCAGCTTGGGCAGCCAAGAGACCCAGTACTTC.

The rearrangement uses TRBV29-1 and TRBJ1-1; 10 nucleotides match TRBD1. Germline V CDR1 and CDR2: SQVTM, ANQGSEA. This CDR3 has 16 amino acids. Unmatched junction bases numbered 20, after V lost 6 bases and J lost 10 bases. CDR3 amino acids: CSVETGQGEYSLAAFF. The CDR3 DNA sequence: TGCAGCGTGGAGACAGGACAGGGGGAGTATTCATTGGCAGCTTTCTTT.

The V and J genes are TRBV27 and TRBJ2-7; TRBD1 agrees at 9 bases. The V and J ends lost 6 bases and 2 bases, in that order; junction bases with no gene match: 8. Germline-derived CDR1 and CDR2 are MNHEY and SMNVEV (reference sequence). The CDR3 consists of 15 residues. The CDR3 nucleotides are TGTGCCAGCAGAGTTACAGGGGGCGCCACCTACGAGCAGTACTTC. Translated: CASRVTGGATYEQYF.

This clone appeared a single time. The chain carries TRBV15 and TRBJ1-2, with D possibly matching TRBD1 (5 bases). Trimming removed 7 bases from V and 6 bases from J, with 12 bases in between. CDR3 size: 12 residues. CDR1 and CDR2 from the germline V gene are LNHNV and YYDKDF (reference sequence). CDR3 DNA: TGTGCCACCACCGCAGGGATGGATGGCTACACCTTC. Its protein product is CATTAGMDGYTF.

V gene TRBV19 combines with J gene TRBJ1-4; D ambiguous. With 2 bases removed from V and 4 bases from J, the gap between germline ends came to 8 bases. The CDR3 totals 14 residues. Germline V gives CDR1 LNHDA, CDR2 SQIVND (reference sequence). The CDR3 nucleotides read TGTGCCAGTAGTATATCCAGCGTTAATGAAAAACTGTTTTTT. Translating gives CASSISSVNEKLFF.

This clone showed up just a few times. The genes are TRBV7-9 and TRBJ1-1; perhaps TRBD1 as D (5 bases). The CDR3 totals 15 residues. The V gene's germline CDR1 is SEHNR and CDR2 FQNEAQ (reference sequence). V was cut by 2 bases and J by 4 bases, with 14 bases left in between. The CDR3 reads CASSLQGMGGTEAFF. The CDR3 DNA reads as TGTGCCAGCAGCTTACAGGGAATGGGTGGCACTGAAGCTTTCTTT.

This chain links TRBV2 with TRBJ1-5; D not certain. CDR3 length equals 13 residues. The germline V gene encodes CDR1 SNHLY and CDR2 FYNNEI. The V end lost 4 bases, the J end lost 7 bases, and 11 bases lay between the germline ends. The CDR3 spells CASSASREQPQHF. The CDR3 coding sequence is TGTGCCAGCAGTGCATCCCGGGAACAGCCCCAGCATTTT.

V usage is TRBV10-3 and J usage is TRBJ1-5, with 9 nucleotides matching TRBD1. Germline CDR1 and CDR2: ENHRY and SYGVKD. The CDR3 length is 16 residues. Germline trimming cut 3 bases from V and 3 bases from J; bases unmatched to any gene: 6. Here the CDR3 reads CAISESGQGNNQPQHF. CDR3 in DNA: TGTGCCATCAGTGAATCAGGACAGGGGAACAATCAGCCCCAGCATTTT.

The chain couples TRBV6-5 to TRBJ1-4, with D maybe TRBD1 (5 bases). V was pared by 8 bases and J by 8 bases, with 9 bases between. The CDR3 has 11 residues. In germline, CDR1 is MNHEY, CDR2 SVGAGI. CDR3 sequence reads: CASGTFEKLFF. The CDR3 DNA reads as TGTGCCAGCGGGACTTTCGAAAAACTGTTTTTT.

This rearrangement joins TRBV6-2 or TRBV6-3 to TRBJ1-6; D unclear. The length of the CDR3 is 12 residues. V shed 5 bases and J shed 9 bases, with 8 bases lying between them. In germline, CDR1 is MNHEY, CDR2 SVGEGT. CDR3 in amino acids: CASSTGGSPLHF. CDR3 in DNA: TGTGCCAGCAGTACGGGAGGTTCACCCCTCCACTTT.

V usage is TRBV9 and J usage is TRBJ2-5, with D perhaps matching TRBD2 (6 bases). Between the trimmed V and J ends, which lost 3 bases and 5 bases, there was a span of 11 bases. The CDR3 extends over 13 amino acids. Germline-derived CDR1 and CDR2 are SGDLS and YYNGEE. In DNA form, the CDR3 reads TGTGCCAGCAGCGAGGGAGGCATCGAGACCCAGTACTTC. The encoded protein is CASSEGGIETQYF.

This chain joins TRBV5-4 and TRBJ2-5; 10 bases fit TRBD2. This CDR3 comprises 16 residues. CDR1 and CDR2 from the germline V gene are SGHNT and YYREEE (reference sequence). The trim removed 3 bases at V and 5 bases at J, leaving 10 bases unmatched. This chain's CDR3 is CASSYPSGGLMETQYF. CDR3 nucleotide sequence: TGTGCCAGCAGCTACCCTAGCGGGGGTCTTATGGAGACCCAGTACTTC. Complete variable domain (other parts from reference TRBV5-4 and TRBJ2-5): ETGVTQSPTHLIKTRGQQVTLRCSSQSGHNTVSWYQQALGQGPQFIFQYYREEENGRGNFPPRFSGLQFPNYSSELNVNALELDDSALYLCASSYPSGGLMETQYFGPGTRLLVL.

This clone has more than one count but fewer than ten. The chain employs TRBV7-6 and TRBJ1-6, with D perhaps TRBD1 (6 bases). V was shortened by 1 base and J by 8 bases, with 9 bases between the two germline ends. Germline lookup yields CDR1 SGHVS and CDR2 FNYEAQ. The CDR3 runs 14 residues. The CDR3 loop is CASSLVAGDSPLHF. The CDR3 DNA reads TGTGCCAGCAGCTTAGTGGCAGGGGATTCACCCCTCCACTTT.

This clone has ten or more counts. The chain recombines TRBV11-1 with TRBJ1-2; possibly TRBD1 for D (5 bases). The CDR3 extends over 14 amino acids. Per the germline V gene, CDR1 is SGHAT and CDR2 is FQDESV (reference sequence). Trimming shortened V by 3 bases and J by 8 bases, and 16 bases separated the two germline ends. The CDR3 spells CASSLALDRGGYTF. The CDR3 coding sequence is TGTGCCAGCAGCTTGGCCCTAGACAGAGGCGGCTACACCTTC.

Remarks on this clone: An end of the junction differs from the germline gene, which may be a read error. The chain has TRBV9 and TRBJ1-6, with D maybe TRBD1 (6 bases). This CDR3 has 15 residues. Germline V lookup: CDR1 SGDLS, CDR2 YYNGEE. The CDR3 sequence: CASTVGSGENSPLHF. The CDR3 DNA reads TGTGCCAGCACCGTAGGTTCAGGGGAAAATTCACCCCTCCACTTT.